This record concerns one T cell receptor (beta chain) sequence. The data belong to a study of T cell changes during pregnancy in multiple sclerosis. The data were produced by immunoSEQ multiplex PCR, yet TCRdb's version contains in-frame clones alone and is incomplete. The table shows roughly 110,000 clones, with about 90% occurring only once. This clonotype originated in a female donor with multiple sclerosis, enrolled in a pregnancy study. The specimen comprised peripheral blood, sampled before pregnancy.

CDR3 amino acids: CASSRGMAPTLTYEQYF. The CDR3, as DNA: TGTGCCAGCAGCCGAGGTATGGCCCCTACTCTCACCTACGAGCAGTACTTC. V gene TRBV14 combines with J gene TRBJ2-7; D ambiguous. The CDR3 loop spans 17 amino acids. Trimming left V 4 bases short and J 2 bases short, with 21 bases between. Germline CDR1 and CDR2: SGHDN and FVKESK.